Listed below are T cell receptor beta chains from one sample, sequenced in a study of cytomegalovirus exposure and HLA in healthy donors. Libraries were prepared by immunoSEQ multiplex PCR; TCRdb keeps only in-frame clonotypes and omits some of them. The sample lists roughly 300,000 clones, roughly 89% occurring once. The material sequenced was PBMCs. The receptors shown here come from a woman in her late teens or twenties in good health and CMV-seronegative. The CDR3 runs from the conserved cysteine through the conserved F or W. Each record gives: D gene, clone size, J gene, V gene, CDR3 DNA, CDR3 protein. The D gene is left open where the match is weak. Some rows have no size entry. The others give once, few or many, or a class for an expanded clone.

d_gene: NA
abundance: NA
j_gene: TRBJ2-7
v_gene: TRBV6-5
CDR3nt: TGTGCCAGCAGTTACTCCGCAGGGGATTCCTACGAGCAGTACTTC
CDR3aa: CASSYSAGDSYEQYF

d_gene: NA
abundance: NA
j_gene: TRBJ1-1
v_gene: TRBV4-3
CDR3nt: TGCGCCAGCAGCCCCACGGGTCAGGGTGTTGAAGCTTTCTTT
CDR3aa: CASSPTGQGVEAFF

d_gene: TRBD2
abundance: NA
j_gene: TRBJ2-7
v_gene: TRBV19
CDR3nt: TGTGCCAGTCGAAGGGGCACTAGCGGGAGCCCCTACGAGCAGTACTTC
CDR3aa: CASRRGTSGSPYEQYF

d_gene: TRBD1
abundance: NA
j_gene: TRBJ2-1
v_gene: TRBV10-3
CDR3nt: TGTGCCTTAGGACAGGGCCGCGATGAGCAGTTCTTC
CDR3aa: CALGQGRDEQFF

d_gene: TRBD2
abundance: NA
j_gene: TRBJ2-1
v_gene: TRBV5-4
CDR3nt: TGTGCCAGCAGCTCCGGACTAGCGGGGGCCAATGAGCAGTTCTTC
CDR3aa: CASSSGLAGANEQFF

d_gene: NA
abundance: NA
j_gene: TRBJ2-2
v_gene: TRBV5-4
CDR3nt: TGTGCCAGCAGCTCAGATTGGACCGGGGAGCTGTTTTTT
CDR3aa: CASSSDWTGELFF

d_gene: NA
abundance: NA
j_gene: TRBJ1-2
v_gene: TRBV7-8
CDR3nt: TGTGCCAGCAGCTTAGGTCAGGGTCGTACATTCAACTATGGCTACACCTTC
CDR3aa: CASSLGQGRTFNYGYTF

d_gene: TRBD1
abundance: NA
j_gene: TRBJ1-5
v_gene: TRBV5-6
CDR3nt: TGTGCCAGCAGCCTCCGACAGGGTGTAAGACAGCCCCAGCATTTT
CDR3aa: CASSLRQGVRQPQHF

d_gene: NA
abundance: NA
j_gene: TRBJ1-5
v_gene: TRBV6-1
CDR3nt: TGTGCCAGCAGTACCACAGTAGGAAGCAATCAGCCCCAGCATTTT
CDR3aa: CASSTTVGSNQPQHF

d_gene: TRBD1
abundance: few
j_gene: TRBJ2-7
v_gene: TRBV2
CDR3nt: TGTGCCAGTAGACCGGGACAGGGACACGAGCAGTACTTC
CDR3aa: CASRPGQGHEQYF

d_gene: NA
abundance: NA
j_gene: TRBJ2-2
v_gene: TRBV29-1
CDR3nt: TGCAGCGTTGCCAGTGCCGGGGAGCTGTTTTTT
CDR3aa: CSVASAGELFF

d_gene: TRBD1
abundance: NA
j_gene: TRBJ2-7
v_gene: TRBV28
CDR3nt: TGTGCCAGCACCCAAATGGGACAGGGGGGCGAGCAGTACTTC
CDR3aa: CASTQMGQGGEQYF

d_gene: TRBD2
abundance: NA
j_gene: TRBJ2-2
v_gene: TRBV5-6
CDR3nt: TGTGCCAGCAGCTCCTCTAGCGGGGGGCCGAACACCGGGGAGCTGTTTTTT
CDR3aa: CASSSSSGGPNTGELFF

d_gene: NA
abundance: few
j_gene: TRBJ1-5
v_gene: TRBV6-4
CDR3nt: TGTGCCAGCAGCGACGGGGAGAATCAGCCCCAGCATTTT
CDR3aa: CASSDGENQPQHF

d_gene: NA
abundance: NA
j_gene: TRBJ1-4
v_gene: TRBV28
CDR3nt: TGTGCCAGCAGTTTACTGGACATTAATGAAAAACTGTTTTTT
CDR3aa: CASSLLDINEKLFF

d_gene: TRBD1
abundance: NA
j_gene: TRBJ2-1
v_gene: TRBV7-3
CDR3nt: TGTGCCAGCAGCGGCGGACAGGGCACAAATGAGCAGTTCTTC
CDR3aa: CASSGGQGTNEQFF

d_gene: TRBD1
abundance: NA
j_gene: TRBJ2-3
v_gene: TRBV5-4
CDR3nt: TGTGCCAGCAGCCCAACCAGACAGGGCCCAAGCACAGATACGCAGTATTTT
CDR3aa: CASSPTRQGPSTDTQYF

d_gene: TRBD2
abundance: NA
j_gene: TRBJ2-3
v_gene: TRBV4-1
CDR3nt: TGCGCCAGCAGCCCCCGGGTAGCGGGAGGGCCGGGGGATACGCAGTATTTT
CDR3aa: CASSPRVAGGPGDTQYF

d_gene: TRBD2
abundance: NA
j_gene: TRBJ2-3
v_gene: TRBV30
CDR3nt: TGTGCCTTCCGGACTAGCGGGAGAGGCACAGATACGCAGTATTTT
CDR3aa: CAFRTSGRGTDTQYF

d_gene: TRBD1
abundance: NA
j_gene: TRBJ2-7
v_gene: TRBV7-9
CDR3nt: TGTGCCAGCAGCAGAAGGACAGGGGATACCTACGAGCAGTACTTC
CDR3aa: CASSRRTGDTYEQYF

d_gene: NA
abundance: NA
j_gene: TRBJ2-2
v_gene: TRBV7-3
CDR3nt: TGTGCCAGCAGCCCTGGGCGTAGGGGCGGGGAGCTGTTTTTT
CDR3aa: CASSPGRRGGELFF

d_gene: TRBD1
abundance: NA
j_gene: TRBJ2-7
v_gene: TRBV19
CDR3nt: TGTGCCAGTAGTATAACAGGGGGCCCCTACGAGCAGTACTTC
CDR3aa: CASSITGGPYEQYF

d_gene: NA
abundance: NA
j_gene: TRBJ2-7
v_gene: TRBV7-3
CDR3nt: TGTGCCAGCAGCTTAACAGGGGCTCCAACCTACGAGCAGTACTTC
CDR3aa: CASSLTGAPTYEQYF

d_gene: NA
abundance: NA
j_gene: TRBJ1-1
v_gene: TRBV25-1
CDR3nt: TGTGCCAGCAGTGCAGGGGCCCACACTGAAGCTTTCTTT
CDR3aa: CASSAGAHTEAFF

d_gene: TRBD2
abundance: NA
j_gene: TRBJ2-3
v_gene: TRBV28
CDR3nt: TGTGCCAGCAGTTTTCTAGCGGGGTCAGATACGCAGTATTTT
CDR3aa: CASSFLAGSDTQYF

d_gene: TRBD1
abundance: NA
j_gene: TRBJ1-1
v_gene: TRBV20-1
CDR3nt: TGCAGTGCTCGAGGACAGGGGCGGGCTTTCTTT
CDR3aa: CSARGQGRAFF

d_gene: TRBD2
abundance: NA
j_gene: TRBJ2-7
v_gene: TRBV4-3
CDR3nt: TGCGCCAGCACCGGACTAGCGGGACTGGGGTACGAGCAGTACTTC
CDR3aa: CASTGLAGLGYEQYF

d_gene: NA
abundance: NA
j_gene: TRBJ1-2
v_gene: TRBV6-5
CDR3nt: TGTGCCAGCAGTTACTTACCTTTGGAAGGGAGCTATGGCTACACCTTC
CDR3aa: CASSYLPLEGSYGYTF

d_gene: TRBD2
abundance: NA
j_gene: TRBJ2-2
v_gene: TRBV5-1
CDR3nt: TGCGCCAGCAGCCATACTAGCGGGGACACCGGGGAGCTGTTTTTT
CDR3aa: CASSHTSGDTGELFF

d_gene: TRBD1
abundance: NA
j_gene: TRBJ1-1
v_gene: TRBV25-1
CDR3nt: TGTGCCAGCAGGGCAGACAGGGGGATTTACACTGAAGCTTTCTTT
CDR3aa: CASRADRGIYTEAFF

d_gene: TRBD1
abundance: NA
j_gene: TRBJ1-4
v_gene: TRBV4-2
CDR3nt: TGTGCCAGCAGCCAACATCAGGGGGCAGGAGAAAAACTGTTTTTT
CDR3aa: CASSQHQGAGEKLFF

d_gene: NA
abundance: NA
j_gene: TRBJ2-3
v_gene: TRBV9
CDR3nt: TGTGCCAGCAGCGTAGAGGCGCGGTTGGAGTCAGATACGCAGTATTTT
CDR3aa: CASSVEARLESDTQYF

d_gene: TRBD1
abundance: NA
j_gene: TRBJ2-7
v_gene: TRBV6-5
CDR3nt: TGTGCCAGCAGCCCATCGACAGGGGTTCTGGACGAGCAGTACTTC
CDR3aa: CASSPSTGVLDEQYF

d_gene: NA
abundance: NA
j_gene: TRBJ2-3
v_gene: TRBV7-9
CDR3nt: TGTGCCAGCAGCCCCCCATCAGATACGCAGTATTTT
CDR3aa: CASSPPSDTQYF

d_gene: NA
abundance: NA
j_gene: TRBJ1-2
v_gene: TRBV7-9
CDR3nt: TGTGCCAGCAGCCAGTCTGCTAACTATGGCTACACCTTC
CDR3aa: CASSQSANYGYTF

d_gene: NA
abundance: NA
j_gene: TRBJ1-1
v_gene: TRBV5-4
CDR3nt: TGTGCCAGCAGCTGGCAGGGTTTCGAGTCGGCTTTCTTT
CDR3aa: CASSWQGFESAFF

d_gene: TRBD1
abundance: NA
j_gene: TRBJ2-5
v_gene: TRBV5-1
CDR3nt: TGCGCCAGCAGCCTGGGACAGGGGGTTCTCGTAGAGACCCAGTACTTC
CDR3aa: CASSLGQGVLVETQYF

d_gene: NA
abundance: NA
j_gene: TRBJ2-2
v_gene: TRBV6-5
CDR3nt: TGTGCCAGCAGATCCCCGGGTACCGGGGAGCTGTTTTTT
CDR3aa: CASRSPGTGELFF

d_gene: TRBD1
abundance: NA
j_gene: TRBJ2-7
v_gene: TRBV28
CDR3nt: TGTGCCAGCAGTCTTCAGGGGGCGGTGAGCTCCTACGAGCAGTACTTC
CDR3aa: CASSLQGAVSSYEQYF

d_gene: NA
abundance: NA
j_gene: TRBJ1-2
v_gene: TRBV27
CDR3nt: TGTGCCAGCCGAAAAAACACCCTTACAGGTGGTAACTATGGCTACACCTTC
CDR3aa: CASRKNTLTGGNYGYTF

d_gene: TRBD1
abundance: NA
j_gene: TRBJ1-5
v_gene: TRBV5-4
CDR3nt: TGTGCCAGCAGCTTGACAGGGGGCGCAGGCAATCAGCCCCAGCATTTT
CDR3aa: CASSLTGGAGNQPQHF

d_gene: NA
abundance: NA
j_gene: TRBJ1-2
v_gene: TRBV28
CDR3nt: TGTGCCAGCAGTTTCTCAGACGGGAGACGGGTCGAAACTCCCTATCGCTACACCTTC
CDR3aa: CASSFSDGRRVETPYRYTF

d_gene: TRBD2
abundance: NA
j_gene: TRBJ2-1
v_gene: TRBV7-2
CDR3nt: TGTGCCAGCAGCTTAGTACTAGCGGGACGCTCCTACAATGAGCAGTTCTTC
CDR3aa: CASSLVLAGRSYNEQFF

d_gene: NA
abundance: NA
j_gene: TRBJ2-1
v_gene: TRBV7-2
CDR3nt: TGTGCCAGCAGCGATACCCCTGTTAGTCCAGCAGGAAACAATGAGCAGTTCTTC
CDR3aa: CASSDTPVSPAGNNEQFF

d_gene: NA
abundance: NA
j_gene: TRBJ2-3
v_gene: TRBV5-4
CDR3nt: TGTGCCAGCAGCGCATCGGGTCGTCCAGATACGCAGTATTTT
CDR3aa: CASSASGRPDTQYF

d_gene: NA
abundance: NA
j_gene: TRBJ2-3
v_gene: TRBV6-5
CDR3nt: TGTGCCAGCAGCCTCAGCGGGTATAGCACAGATACGCAGTATTTT
CDR3aa: CASSLSGYSTDTQYF

d_gene: NA
abundance: NA
j_gene: TRBJ2-1
v_gene: TRBV5-1
CDR3nt: TGCGCCAGCAGCTTGGGGCAGGCGTACAATGAGCAGTTCTTC
CDR3aa: CASSLGQAYNEQFF

d_gene: NA
abundance: NA
j_gene: TRBJ2-3
v_gene: TRBV30
CDR3nt: TGTGCCTGGAGTTCCGGAGGCACAGATACGCAGTATTTT
CDR3aa: CAWSSGGTDTQYF

d_gene: TRBD2
abundance: once
j_gene: TRBJ2-2
v_gene: TRBV5-1
CDR3nt: TGCGCCAGCAGCCCAGGACTAGCGGGGGCCGCGAACACCGGGGAGCTGTTTTTT
CDR3aa: CASSPGLAGAANTGELFF

d_gene: NA
abundance: NA
j_gene: TRBJ1-1
v_gene: TRBV7-8
CDR3nt: TGTGCCAGCAGCTTAGGGCGGGTTCCCCTGAGAGCTTTCTTT
CDR3aa: CASSLGRVPLRAFF

d_gene: TRBD2
abundance: once
j_gene: TRBJ2-7
v_gene: TRBV20-1
CDR3nt: TGCAGTGTATGGGGTGTGGCGGGAGGCCGCTTC
CDR3aa: CSVWGVAGGRF

d_gene: NA
abundance: NA
j_gene: TRBJ1-2
v_gene: TRBV6-5
CDR3nt: TGTGCCAGCAGTTACTCCGGTGGGGGGGGTGGCTACACCTTC
CDR3aa: CASSYSGGGGGYTF

d_gene: TRBD1
abundance: few
j_gene: TRBJ2-7
v_gene: TRBV15
CDR3nt: TGTGCCACCAGCAGGGGAGTGGGACAGGACACCTACGAGCAGTACTTC
CDR3aa: CATSRGVGQDTYEQYF

d_gene: NA
abundance: NA
j_gene: TRBJ1-2
v_gene: TRBV4-1
CDR3nt: TGCGCCAGCAGCCAAGTCGGCGGGGATCCTGGCTACACCTTC
CDR3aa: CASSQVGGDPGYTF

d_gene: TRBD1
abundance: NA
j_gene: TRBJ1-2
v_gene: TRBV9
CDR3nt: TGTGCCAGCAGCGGAACGGGTACAGGGGCCGACCCGGGGGACTATGGCTACACCTTC
CDR3aa: CASSGTGTGADPGDYGYTF